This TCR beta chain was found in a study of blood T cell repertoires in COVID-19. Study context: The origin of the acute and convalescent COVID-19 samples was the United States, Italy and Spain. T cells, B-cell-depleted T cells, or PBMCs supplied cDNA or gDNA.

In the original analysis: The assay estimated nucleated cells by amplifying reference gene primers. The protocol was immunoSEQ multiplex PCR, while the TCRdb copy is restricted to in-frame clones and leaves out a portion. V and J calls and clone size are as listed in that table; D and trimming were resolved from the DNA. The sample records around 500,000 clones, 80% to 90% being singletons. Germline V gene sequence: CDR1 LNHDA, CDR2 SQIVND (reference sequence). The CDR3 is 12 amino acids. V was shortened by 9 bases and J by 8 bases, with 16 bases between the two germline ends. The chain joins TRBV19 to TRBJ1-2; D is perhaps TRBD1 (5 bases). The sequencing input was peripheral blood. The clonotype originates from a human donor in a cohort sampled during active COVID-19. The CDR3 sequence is CARPLPRVGYTF. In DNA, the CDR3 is TGTGCCAGGCCTCTTCCCAGGGTCGGCTACACCTTC. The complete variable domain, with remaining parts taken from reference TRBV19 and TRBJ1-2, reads DGGITQSPKYLFRKEGQNVTLSCEQNLNHDAMYWYRQDPGQGLRLIYYSQIVNDFQKGDIAEGYSVSREKKESFPLTVTSAQKNPTAFYLCARPLPRVGYTFGSGTRLTVV.